This TCR beta chain comes out of a study of breast tumors, draining lymph nodes, adjacent tissues. Study results and caveats: Tumors had less TCR diversity than lymph nodes, more than nontumor tissue. Most tumor T cells seemingly derive from lymph node, then expand in tumor. Data only fit, rather than demonstrated, lymph node origin of most tumor T cells.

TCRdb reanalysed the multiplex PCR reads using MiXCR and keeps one entry per CDR3 protein. There are some 47,000 distinct CDR3 sequences in the sample; under 55% occur only once, and about 10% lies in the top ten. This CDR3 comprises 15 residues. The germline V gene encodes CDR1 LNHDA and CDR2 SQIVND (reference sequence). V was trimmed by 5 bases and J by 0 bases, leaving 13 bases between them. This clonotype was counted many times. Its matching antigen is unknown. The V gene is TRBV19, the J gene TRBJ1-2; tentatively, D is TRBD1 (5 bases). The clonotype originates from a female donor with breast cancer. Some clones in this sample may be carry-over from other donors' samples. The sample comprised breast tumor tissue. The CDR3, as DNA: TGTGCCAGTAGTGGCAATCGCAGGGCTAACTATGGCTACACCTTC. This encodes CASSGNRRANYGYTF.